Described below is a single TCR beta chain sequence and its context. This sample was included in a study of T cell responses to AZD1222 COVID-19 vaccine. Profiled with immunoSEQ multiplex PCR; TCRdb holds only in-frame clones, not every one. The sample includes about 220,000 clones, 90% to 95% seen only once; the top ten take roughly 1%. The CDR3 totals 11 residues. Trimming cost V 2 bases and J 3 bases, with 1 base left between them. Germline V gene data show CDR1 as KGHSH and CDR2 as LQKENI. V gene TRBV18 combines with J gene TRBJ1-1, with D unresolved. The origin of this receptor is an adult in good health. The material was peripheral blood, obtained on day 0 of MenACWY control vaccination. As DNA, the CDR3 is TGTGCCAGCTCACCAGACACTGAAGCTTTCTTT. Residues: CASSPDTEAFF. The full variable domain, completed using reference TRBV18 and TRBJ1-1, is NAGVMQNPRHLVRRRGQEARLRCSPMKGHSHVYWYRQLPEEGLKFMVYLQKENIIDESGMPKERFSAEFPKEGPSILRIQQVVRGDSAAYFCASSPDTEAFFGQGTRLTVV.